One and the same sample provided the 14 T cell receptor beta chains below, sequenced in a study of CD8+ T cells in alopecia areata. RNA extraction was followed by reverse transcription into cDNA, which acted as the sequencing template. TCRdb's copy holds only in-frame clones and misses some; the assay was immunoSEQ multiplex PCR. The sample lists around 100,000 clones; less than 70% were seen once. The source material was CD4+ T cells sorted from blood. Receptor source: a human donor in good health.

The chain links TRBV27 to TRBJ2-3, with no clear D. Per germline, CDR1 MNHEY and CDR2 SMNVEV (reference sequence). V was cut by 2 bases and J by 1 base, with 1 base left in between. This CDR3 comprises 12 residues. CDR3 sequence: CASSLGTDTQYF. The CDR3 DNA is TGTGCCAGCAGTTTAGGCACAGATACGCAGTATTTT.

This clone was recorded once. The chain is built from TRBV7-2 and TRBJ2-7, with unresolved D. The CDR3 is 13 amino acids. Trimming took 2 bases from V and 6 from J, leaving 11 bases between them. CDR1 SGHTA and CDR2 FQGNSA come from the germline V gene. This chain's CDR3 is CASSLRGWPEQYF. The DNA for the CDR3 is TGTGCCAGCAGCTTAAGAGGTTGGCCCGAGCAGTACTTC.

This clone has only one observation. This chain's CDR3 is CASSRGQGYYGYTF. In DNA, the CDR3 is TGTGCCAGCAGTAGGGGACAGGGATACTATGGCTACACCTTC. J is TRBJ1-2 and V is TRBV6-5; 9 positions agree with TRBD1. In germline, CDR1 is MNHEY, CDR2 SVGAGI. CDR3 length: 14 amino acids. The V and J ends lost 5 bases and 3 bases, in that order; junction bases with no gene match: 4.

CDR3 bases: TGTGCCAGCAGCCGCATCGGGACAGCCACCTACGAGCAGTACTTC. It encodes CASSRIGTATYEQYF. This chain connects TRBV6-5 to TRBJ2-7; the match to TRBD1 covers 7 bases. The J segment lost 2 bases and the V segment lost 6 bases, leaving 10 bases of the junction unmatched. Per germline, CDR1 MNHEY and CDR2 SVGAGI. The CDR3 is 15 residues long.

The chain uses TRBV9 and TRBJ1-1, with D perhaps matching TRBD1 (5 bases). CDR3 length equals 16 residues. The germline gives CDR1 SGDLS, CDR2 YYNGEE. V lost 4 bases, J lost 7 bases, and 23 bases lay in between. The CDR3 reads CASSTLDIGSAGEAFF. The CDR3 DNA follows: TGTGCCAGCAGCACCCTGGACATCGGCTCGGCGGGTGAAGCTTTCTTT.

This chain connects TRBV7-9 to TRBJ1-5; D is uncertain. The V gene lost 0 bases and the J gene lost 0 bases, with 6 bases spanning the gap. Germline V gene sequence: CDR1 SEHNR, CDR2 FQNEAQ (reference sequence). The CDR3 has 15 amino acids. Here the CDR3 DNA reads TGTGCCAGCAGCTTAGCAGCCAGTAGCAATCAGCCCCAGCATTTT. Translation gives CASSLAASSNQPQHF.

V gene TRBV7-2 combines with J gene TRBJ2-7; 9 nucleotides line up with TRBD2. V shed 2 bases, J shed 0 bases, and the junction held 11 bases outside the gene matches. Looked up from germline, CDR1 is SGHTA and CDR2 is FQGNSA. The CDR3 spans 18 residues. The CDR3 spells CASSLLASGDRSSYEQYF. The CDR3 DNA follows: TGTGCCAGCAGCTTACTAGCTAGCGGGGATAGGAGCTCCTACGAGCAGTACTTC.

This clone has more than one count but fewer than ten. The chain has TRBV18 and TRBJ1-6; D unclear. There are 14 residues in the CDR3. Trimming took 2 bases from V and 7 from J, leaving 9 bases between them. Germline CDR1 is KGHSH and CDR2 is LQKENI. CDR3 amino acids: CASSPETTNSPLHF. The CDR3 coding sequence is TGTGCCAGCTCACCAGAGACAACCAATTCACCCCTCCACTTT.

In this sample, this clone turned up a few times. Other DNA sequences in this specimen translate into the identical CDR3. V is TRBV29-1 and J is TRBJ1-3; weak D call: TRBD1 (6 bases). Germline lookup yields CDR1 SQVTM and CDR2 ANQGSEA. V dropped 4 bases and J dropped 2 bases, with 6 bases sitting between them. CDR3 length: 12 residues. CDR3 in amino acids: CSVGTAGNTIYF. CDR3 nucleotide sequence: TGCAGCGTTGGGACAGCTGGAAACACCATATATTTT.

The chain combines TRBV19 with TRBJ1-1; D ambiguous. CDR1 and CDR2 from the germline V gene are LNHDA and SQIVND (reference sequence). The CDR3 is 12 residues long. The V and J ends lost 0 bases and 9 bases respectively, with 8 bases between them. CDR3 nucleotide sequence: TGTGCCAGTAGTATAGAAGGGCAGAAAGCTTTCTTT. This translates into CASSIEGQKAFF.

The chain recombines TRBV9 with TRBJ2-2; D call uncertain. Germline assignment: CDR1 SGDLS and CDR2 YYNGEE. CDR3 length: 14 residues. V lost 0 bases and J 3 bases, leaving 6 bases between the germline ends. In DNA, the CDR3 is TGTGCCAGCAGCGTAGCGCCACACACCGGGGAGCTGTTTTTT. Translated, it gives CASSVAPHTGELFF.

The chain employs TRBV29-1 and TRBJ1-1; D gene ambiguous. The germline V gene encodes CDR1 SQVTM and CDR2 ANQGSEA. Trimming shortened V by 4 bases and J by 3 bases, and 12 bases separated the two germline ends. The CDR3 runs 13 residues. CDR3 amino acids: CSVAAWADTEAFF. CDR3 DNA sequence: TGCAGCGTTGCCGCCTGGGCGGACACTGAAGCTTTCTTT.

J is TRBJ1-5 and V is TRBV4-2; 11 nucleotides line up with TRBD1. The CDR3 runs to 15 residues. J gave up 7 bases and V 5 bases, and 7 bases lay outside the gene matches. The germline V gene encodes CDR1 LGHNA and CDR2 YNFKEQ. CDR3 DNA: TGTGCCAGCAGCGAAGGACAGGGGGCGAGACAGCCCCAGCATTTT. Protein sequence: CASSEGQGARQPQHF.

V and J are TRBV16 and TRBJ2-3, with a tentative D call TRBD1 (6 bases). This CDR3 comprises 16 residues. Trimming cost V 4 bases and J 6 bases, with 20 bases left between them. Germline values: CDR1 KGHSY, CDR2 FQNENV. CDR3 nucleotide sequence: TGTGCCAGCAGCCTCCAACAGGGTCTTAACTCGGATACGCAGTATTTT. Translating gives CASSLQQGLNSDTQYF. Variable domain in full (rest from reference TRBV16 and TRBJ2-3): GEEVAQTPKHLVRGEGQKAKLYCAPIKGHSYVFWYQQVLKNEFKFLISFQNENVFDETGMPKERFSAKCLPNSPCSLEIQATKLEDSAVYFCASSLQQGLNSDTQYFGPGTRLTVL.